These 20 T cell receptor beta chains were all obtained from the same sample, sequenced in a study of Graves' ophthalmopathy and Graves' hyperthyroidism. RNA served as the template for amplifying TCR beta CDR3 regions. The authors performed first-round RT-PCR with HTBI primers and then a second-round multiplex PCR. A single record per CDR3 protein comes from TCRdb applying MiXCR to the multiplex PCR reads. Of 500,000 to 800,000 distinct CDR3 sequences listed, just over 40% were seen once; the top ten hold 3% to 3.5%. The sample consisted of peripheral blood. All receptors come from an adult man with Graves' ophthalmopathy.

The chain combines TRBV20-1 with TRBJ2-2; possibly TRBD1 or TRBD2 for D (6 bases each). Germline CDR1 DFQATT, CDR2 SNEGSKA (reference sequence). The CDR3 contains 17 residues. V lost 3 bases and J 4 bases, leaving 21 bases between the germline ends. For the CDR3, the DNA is TGCAGTGCTAGGCCCCCCCCGCGGGGACATCCCACCGGGGAGCTGTTTTTT. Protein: CSARPPPRGHPTGELFF.

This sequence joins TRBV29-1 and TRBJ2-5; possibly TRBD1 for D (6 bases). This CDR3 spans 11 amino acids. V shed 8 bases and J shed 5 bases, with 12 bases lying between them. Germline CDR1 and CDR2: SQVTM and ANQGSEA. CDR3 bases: TGCAGCAGCGAACAGGGCGAGACCCAGTACTTC. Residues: CSSEQGETQYF.

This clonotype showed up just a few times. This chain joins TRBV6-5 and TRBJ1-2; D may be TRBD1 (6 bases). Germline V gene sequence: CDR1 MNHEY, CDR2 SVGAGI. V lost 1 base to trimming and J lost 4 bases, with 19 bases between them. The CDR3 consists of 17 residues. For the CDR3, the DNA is TGTGCCAGCAGTTACTTATCCCCGGACAGTTTCGTCTATGGCTACACCTTC. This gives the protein CASSYLSPDSFVYGYTF.

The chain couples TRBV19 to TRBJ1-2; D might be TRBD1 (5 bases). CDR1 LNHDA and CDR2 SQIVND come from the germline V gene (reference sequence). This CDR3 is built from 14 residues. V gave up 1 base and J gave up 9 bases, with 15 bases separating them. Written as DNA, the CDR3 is TGTGCCAGTAGTATAGGTCGGCAGGGTCGGAGCTACACCTTC. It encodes CASSIGRQGRSYTF.

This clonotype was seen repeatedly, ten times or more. The CDR3 DNA follows: TGTGCCAGTAGCCCGGCGGGACCGAGCTCCTACGAGCAGTACTTC. Its protein is CASSPAGPSSYEQYF. The chain recombines TRBV19 with TRBJ2-7, with D possibly being TRBD2 (6 bases). This CDR3 spans 15 amino acids. The germline CDR1 and CDR2 sequences are LNHDA and SQIVND (reference sequence). V was pared by 6 bases and J by 0 bases, with 15 bases between.

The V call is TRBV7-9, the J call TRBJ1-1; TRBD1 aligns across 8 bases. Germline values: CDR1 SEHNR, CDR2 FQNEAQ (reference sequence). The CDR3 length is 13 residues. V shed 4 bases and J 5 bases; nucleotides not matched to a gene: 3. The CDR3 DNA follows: TGTGCCAGCAGCTGGAACAGGGGGACTGAAGCTTTCTTT. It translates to CASSWNRGTEAFF.

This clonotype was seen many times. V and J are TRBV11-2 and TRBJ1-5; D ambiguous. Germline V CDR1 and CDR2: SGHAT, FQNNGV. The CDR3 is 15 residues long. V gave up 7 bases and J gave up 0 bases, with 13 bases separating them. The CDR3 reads CASMGLPYSNQPQHF. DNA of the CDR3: TGTGCCAGCATGGGCCTCCCGTATAGCAATCAGCCCCAGCATTTT.

The CDR3 region is CASSGDSLVALHF. For the CDR3, the DNA is TGTGCCAGCAGTGGGGACAGTTTAGTAGCCCTCCACTTT. The chain combines TRBV12-3 or TRBV12-4 with TRBJ1-6, with 7 nucleotides matching TRBD1. The V and J ends lost 5 bases and 14 bases, in that order; junction bases with no gene match: 9. The CDR3 totals 13 residues.

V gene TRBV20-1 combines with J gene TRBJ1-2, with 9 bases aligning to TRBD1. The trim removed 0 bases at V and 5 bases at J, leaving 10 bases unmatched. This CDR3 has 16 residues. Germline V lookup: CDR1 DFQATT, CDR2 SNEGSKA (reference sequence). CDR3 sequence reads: CSARDPGTGKGYGYTF. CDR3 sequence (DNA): TGCAGTGCTAGAGATCCGGGGACAGGGAAAGGATATGGCTACACCTTC.

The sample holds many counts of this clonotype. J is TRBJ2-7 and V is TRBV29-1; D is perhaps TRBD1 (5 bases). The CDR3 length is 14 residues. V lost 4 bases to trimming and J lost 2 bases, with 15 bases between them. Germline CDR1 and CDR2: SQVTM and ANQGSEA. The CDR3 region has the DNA TGCAGCGTTGGAACCGGACAACCGCCCTACGAGCAGTACTTC. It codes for CSVGTGQPPYEQYF.

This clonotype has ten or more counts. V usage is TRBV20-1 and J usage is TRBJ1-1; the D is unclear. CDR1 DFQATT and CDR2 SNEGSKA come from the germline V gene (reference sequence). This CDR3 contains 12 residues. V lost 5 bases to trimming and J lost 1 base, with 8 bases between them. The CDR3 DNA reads TGCAGTGCTGGGGAGTGGAACACTGAAGCTTTCTTT. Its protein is CSAGEWNTEAFF.

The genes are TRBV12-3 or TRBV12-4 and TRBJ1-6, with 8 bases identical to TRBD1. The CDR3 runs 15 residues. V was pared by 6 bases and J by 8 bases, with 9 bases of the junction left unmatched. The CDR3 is CASSLGQGAYSPLHF. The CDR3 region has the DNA TGTGCCAGCAGCTTGGGGCAGGGGGCCTATTCACCCCTCCACTTT.

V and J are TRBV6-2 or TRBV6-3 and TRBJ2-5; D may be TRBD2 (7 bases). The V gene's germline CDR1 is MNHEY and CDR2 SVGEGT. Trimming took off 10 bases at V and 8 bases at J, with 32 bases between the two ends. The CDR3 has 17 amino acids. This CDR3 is CATLRGGQDYREVTQYF. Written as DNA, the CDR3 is TGTGCCACTCTGAGGGGGGGCCAAGATTACAGGGAGGTAACCCAGTACTTC.

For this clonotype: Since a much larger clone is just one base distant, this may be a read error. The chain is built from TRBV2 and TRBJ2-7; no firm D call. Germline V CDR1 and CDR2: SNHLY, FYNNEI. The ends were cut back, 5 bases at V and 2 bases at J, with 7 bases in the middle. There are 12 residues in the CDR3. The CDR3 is CASSCWAYEQYF. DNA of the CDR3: TGTGCCAGCAGTTGCTGGGCCTACGAGCAGTACTTC.

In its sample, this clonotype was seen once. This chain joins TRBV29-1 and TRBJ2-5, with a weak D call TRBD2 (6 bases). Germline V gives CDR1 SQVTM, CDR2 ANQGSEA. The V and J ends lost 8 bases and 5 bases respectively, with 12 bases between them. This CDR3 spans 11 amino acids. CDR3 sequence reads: CSLVDYETQYF. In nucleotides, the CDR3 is TGCAGCTTAGTGGACTATGAGACCCAGTACTTC.

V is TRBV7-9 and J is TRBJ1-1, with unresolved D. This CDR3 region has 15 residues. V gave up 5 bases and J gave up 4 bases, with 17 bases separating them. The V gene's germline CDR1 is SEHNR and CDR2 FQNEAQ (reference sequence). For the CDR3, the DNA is TGTGCCAGCAGCCAAGATTCAATGGCGGTCACTGAAGCTTTCTTT. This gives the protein CASSQDSMAVTEAFF.

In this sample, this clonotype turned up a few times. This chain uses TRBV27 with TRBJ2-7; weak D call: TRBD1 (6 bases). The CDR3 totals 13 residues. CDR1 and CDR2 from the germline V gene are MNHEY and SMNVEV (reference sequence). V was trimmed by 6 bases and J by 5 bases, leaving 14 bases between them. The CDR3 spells CASRPGHTHEQYF. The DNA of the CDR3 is TGTGCCAGCAGGCCGGGACACACCCACGAGCAGTACTTC.

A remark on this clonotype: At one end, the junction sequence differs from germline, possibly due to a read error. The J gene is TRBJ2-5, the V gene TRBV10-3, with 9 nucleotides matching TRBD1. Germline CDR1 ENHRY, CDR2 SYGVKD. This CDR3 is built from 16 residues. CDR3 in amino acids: CASSEDYGTGSETQYF. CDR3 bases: TGTGCCAGCAGTGAAGATTATGGGACAGGGTCAGAGACCCAGTACTTC.

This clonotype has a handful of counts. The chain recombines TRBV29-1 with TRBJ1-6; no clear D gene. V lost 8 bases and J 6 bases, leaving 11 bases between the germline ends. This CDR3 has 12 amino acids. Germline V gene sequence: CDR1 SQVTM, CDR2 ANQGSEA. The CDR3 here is CSLGVINSPLHF. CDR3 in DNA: TGCAGCTTAGGAGTAATTAATTCACCCCTCCACTTT.

CDR3 nucleotide sequence: TGTGCCAGCAGTGAAGCGCCGAGGGCCGGTTGGACTGAAGCTTTCTTT. Its protein is CASSEAPRAGWTEAFF. The chain has TRBV6-6 and TRBJ1-1; D unresolved. The length of the CDR3 is 16 residues. Between the trimmed V and J ends, which lost 5 bases and 5 bases, there was a span of 21 bases. Germline lookup yields CDR1 MNHNY and CDR2 SVGAGI (reference sequence).